These T cell receptor beta chains were read from a single sample in a study. Produced via immunoSEQ multiplex PCR; TCRdb's table is partial and in-frame only. The table has some 68,000 clones, around 93% seen once; the top ten hold 3.5% to 5.5%. The sample was PBMCs. The source is a man aged 35-49 years with rheumatoid arthritis. Each CDR3 is given without its conserved first and last residue.

TRBJ1-1 TRBV30 AWRREENTEAF
TRBJ1-4 TRBV4-3 ASSQEGYQREKLF
TRBJ1-3 TRBV30 AWSAGFGNTIY
TRBJ1-2 TRBV30 AWSLNRGELGYT
TRBJ1-1 TRBV4-2 ASSPRAKDTEAF
TRBJ1-2 TRBV2 ASNHDGARHGYT
TRBJ1-1 TRBV5-1 ASSPTRNTEAF
TRBJ2-7 TRBV11-2 ASRDGRRSYEQY
TRBJ1-5 TRBV2 ASSPRRQPQH
TRBJ2-5 TRBV2 ASSVRRPQETQY
TRBJ2-3 TRBV18 ASSPRTTDTQY
TRBJ1-2 TRBV19 ASSMTGYRGYGYT
TRBJ2-5 TRBV25-1 ASSEYGRWEETQY
TRBJ1-6 TRBV9 ASSVRTGNSPLH
TRBJ2-2 TRBV19 ASSIEPGQGVGTGELF
TRBJ1-5 TRBV4-1 ASSQDVAGDGNQPQH
TRBJ1-4 TRBV6-5 ASSWTAANEKLF
TRBJ1-1 TRBV29-1 SVVHLNTEAF
TRBJ1-3 TRBV4-1 ASSQVFSSGNTIY
TRBJ1-4 TRBV28 ASSYDRTGENEKLF
TRBJ1-2 TRBV30 AWSPRVTNYGYT
TRBJ1-2 TRBV11-2 ASSAGTGESGYT